This TCR beta chain was found in a study of T cells after yellow fever vaccination. The study's findings and limits: Overall, a small share of clonotypes was seen in both CD4 and CD8 compartments.

In its sample, this clonotype was seen many times. Its antigen is unknown. This CDR3 comprises 14 residues. By 5'RACE template switching, TCR cDNA was produced, with a universal primer site and UMIs added in the process. MiXCR was run by TCRdb on the 5' RACE reads, yielding one entry per CDR3 protein. The sample consists of 200,000 to 300,000 distinct CDR3 sequences, 6.9% of them appearing once. This TCR came from a man younger than 45 who received the YFV17D yellow fever vaccine. V gene TRBV21-1 combines with J gene TRBJ1-1; the table names TRBD1, a call not compared with the DNA. TRBV21-1 has pseudogene status. The material was CD4+ T cells sorted from PBMCs, obtained 15 days after the yellow fever booster vaccination. CDR3 sequence reads: CASSAGTVNTEAFF. CDR3 nucleotides: TGTGCCAGCAGCGCCGGGACAGTGAACACTGAAGCTTTCTTT.